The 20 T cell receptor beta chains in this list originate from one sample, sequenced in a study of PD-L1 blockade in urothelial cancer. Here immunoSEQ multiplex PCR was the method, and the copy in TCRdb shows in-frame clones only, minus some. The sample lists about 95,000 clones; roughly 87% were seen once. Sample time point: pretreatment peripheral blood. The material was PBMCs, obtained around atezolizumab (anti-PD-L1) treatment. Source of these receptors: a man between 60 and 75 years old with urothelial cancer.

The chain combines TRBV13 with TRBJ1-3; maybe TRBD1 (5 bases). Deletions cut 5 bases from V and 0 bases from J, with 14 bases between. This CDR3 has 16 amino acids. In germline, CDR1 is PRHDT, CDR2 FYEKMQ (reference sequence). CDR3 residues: CASSRIQANSGNTIYF. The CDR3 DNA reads TGTGCCAGCAGCAGAATACAGGCAAACTCTGGAAACACCATATATTTT.

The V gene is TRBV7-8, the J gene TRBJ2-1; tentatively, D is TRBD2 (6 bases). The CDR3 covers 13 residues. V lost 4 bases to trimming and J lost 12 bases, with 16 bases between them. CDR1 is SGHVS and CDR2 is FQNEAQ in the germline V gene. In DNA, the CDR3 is TGTGCCAGCAGCTCCGGGACTGTTGAAGGGCAGTTCTTC. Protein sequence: CASSSGTVEGQFF.

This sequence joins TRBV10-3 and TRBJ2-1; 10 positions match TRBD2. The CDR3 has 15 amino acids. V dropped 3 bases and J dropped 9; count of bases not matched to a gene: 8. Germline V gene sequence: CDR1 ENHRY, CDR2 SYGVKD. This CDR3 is CAISDRLAGRGEQFF. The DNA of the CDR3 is TGTGCCATCAGTGATAGACTAGCGGGTCGAGGTGAGCAGTTCTTC.

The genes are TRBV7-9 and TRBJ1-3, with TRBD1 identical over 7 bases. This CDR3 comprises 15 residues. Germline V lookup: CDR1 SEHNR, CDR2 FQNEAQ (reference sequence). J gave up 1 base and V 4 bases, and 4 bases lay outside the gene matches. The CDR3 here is CASSSTGTSGNTIYF. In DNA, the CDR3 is TGTGCCAGCAGCTCGACAGGGACTTCTGGAAACACCATATATTTT.

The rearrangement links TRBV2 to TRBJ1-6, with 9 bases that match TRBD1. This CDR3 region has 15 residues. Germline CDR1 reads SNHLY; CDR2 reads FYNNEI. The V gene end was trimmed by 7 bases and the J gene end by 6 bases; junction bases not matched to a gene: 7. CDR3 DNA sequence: TGTGCCAGCACTAAACAGGGGGCGGGTAATTCACCCCTCCACTTT. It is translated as CASTKQGAGNSPLHF.

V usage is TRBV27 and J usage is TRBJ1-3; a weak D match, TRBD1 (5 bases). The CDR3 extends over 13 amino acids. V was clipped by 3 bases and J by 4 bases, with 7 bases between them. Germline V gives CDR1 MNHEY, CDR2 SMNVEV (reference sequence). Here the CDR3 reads CASSFSGGNTIYF. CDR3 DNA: TGTGCCAGCAGTTTCTCAGGGGGAAACACCATATATTTT.

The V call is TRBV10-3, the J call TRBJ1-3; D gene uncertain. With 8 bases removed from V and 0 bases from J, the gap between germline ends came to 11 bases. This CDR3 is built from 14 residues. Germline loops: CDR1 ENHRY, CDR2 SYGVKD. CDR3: CAISPGNSGNTIYF. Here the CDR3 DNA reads TGTGCCATCTCACCCGGGAACTCTGGAAACACCATATATTTT.

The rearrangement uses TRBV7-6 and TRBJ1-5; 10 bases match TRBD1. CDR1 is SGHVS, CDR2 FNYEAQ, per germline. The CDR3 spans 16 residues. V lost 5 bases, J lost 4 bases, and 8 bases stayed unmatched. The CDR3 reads CASSPGTGESNQPQHF. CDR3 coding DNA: TGTGCCAGCAGCCCTGGGACAGGGGAGAGTAATCAGCCCCAGCATTTT. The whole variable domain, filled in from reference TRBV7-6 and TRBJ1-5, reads GAGVSQSPRYKVTKRGQDVALRCDPISGHVSLYWYRQALGQGPEFLTYFNYEAQQDKSGLPNDRFSAERPEGSISTLTIQRTEQRDSAMYRCASSPGTGESNQPQHFGDGTRLSIL.

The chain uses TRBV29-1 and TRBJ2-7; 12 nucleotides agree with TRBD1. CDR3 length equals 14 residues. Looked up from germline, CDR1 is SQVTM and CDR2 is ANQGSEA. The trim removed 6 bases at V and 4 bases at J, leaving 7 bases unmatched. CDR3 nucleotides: TGCAGCGTCGGCGGGACAGGGGGCATGTACGAGCAGTACTTC. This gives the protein CSVGGTGGMYEQYF.

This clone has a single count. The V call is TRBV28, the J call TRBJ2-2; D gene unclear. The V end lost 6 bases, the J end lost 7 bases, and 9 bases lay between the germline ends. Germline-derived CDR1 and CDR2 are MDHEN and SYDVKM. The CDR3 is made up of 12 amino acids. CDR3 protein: CASSRLDGELFF. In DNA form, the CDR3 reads TGTGCCAGCAGCCGACTGGACGGGGAGCTGTTTTTT. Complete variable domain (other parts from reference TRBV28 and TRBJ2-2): DVKVTQSSRYLVKRTGEKVFLECVQDMDHENMFWYRQDPGLGLRLIYFSYDVKMKEKGDIPEGYSVSREKKERFSLILESASTNQTSMYLCASSRLDGELFFGEGSRLTVL.

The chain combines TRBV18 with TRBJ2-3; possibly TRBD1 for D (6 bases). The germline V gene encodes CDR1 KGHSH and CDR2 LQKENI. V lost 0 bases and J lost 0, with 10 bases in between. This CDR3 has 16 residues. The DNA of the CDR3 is TGTGCCAGCTCACCACCGGGACAACCTAGCACAGATACGCAGTATTTT. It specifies CASSPPGQPSTDTQYF. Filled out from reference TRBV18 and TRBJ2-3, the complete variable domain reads NAGVMQNPRHLVRRRGQEARLRCSPMKGHSHVYWYRQLPEEGLKFMVYLQKENIIDESGMPKERFSAEFPKEGPSILRIQQVVRGDSAAYFCASSPPGQPSTDTQYFGPGTRLTVL.

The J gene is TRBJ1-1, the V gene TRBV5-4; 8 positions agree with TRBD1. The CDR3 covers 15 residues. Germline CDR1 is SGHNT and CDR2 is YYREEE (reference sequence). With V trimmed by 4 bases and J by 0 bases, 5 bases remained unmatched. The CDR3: CASSLRTGMNTEAFF. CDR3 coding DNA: TGTGCCAGCAGCCTTCGGACAGGGATGAACACTGAAGCTTTCTTT.

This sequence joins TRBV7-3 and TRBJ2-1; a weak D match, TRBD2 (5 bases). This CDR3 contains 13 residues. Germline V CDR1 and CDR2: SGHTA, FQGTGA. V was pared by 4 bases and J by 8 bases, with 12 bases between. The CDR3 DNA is TGTGCCAGCAGCTCCACGAGGGCGGATGAGCAGTTCTTC. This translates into CASSSTRADEQFF.

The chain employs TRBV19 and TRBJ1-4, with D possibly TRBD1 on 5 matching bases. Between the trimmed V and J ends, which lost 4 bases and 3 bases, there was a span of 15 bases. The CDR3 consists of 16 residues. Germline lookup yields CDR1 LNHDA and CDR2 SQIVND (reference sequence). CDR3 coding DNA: TGTGCCAGTAGTACGGACGGTCTAGGGGCTAATGAAAAACTGTTTTTT. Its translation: CASSTDGLGANEKLFF.

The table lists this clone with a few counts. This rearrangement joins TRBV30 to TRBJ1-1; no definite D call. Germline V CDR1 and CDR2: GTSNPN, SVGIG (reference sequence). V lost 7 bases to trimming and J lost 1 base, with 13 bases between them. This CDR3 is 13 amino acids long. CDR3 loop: CALVPITNTEAFF. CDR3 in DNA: TGTGCCTTGGTTCCTATTACGAACACTGAAGCTTTCTTT.

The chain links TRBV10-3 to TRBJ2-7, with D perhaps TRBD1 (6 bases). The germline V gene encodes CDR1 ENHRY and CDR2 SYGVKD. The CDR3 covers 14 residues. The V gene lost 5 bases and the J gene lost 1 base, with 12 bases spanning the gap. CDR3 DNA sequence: TGTGCCATCAGTCAGGGGCCGCGATCCTACGAGCAGTACTTC. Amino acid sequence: CAISQGPRSYEQYF.

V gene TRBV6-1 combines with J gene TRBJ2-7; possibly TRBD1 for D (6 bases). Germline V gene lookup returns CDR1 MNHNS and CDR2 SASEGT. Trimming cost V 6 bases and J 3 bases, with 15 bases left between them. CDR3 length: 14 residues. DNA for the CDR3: TGTGCCAGCAGAGTCGGACAGAAGATCTACGAGCAGTACTTC. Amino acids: CASRVGQKIYEQYF.

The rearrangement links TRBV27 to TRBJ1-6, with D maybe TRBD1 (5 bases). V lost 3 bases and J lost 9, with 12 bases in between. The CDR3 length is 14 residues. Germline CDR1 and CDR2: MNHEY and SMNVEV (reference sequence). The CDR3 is CASSLGGMASPLHF. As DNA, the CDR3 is TGTGCCAGCAGTTTGGGGGGGATGGCTTCACCCCTCCACTTT.

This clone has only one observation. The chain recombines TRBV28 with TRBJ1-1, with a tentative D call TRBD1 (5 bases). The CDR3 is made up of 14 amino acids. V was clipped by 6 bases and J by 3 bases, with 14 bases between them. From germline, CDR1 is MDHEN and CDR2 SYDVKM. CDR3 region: CASSPGGVHTEAFF. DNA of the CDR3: TGTGCCAGCAGCCCCGGGGGGGTTCACACTGAAGCTTTCTTT. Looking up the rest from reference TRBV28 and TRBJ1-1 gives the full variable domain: DVKVTQSSRYLVKRTGEKVFLECVQDMDHENMFWYRQDPGLGLRLIYFSYDVKMKEKGDIPEGYSVSREKKERFSLILESASTNQTSMYLCASSPGGVHTEAFFGQGTRLTVV.

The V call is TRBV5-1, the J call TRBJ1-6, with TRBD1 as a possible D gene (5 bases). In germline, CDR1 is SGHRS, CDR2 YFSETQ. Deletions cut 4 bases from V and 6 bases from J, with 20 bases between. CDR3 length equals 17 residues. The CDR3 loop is CASSIGVQGSGNSPLHF. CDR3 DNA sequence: TGCGCCAGCAGCATCGGAGTCCAGGGATCGGGTAATTCACCCCTCCACTTT.